This paragraph covers one T cell receptor (beta chain) sequence. Its specificity is not known. CDR3 length: 12 residues. CDR1 is SEHNR, CDR2 FQNEAQ, per germline (reference sequence). V lost 3 bases, J lost 7 bases, and 4 bases lay in between. These data originate in a study of shared clonotypes between healthy human individuals. Study conclusions and caveats: All-four-donor shared clonotypes had higher generation probabilities than non-shared clonotypes did.

The data were produced by immunoSEQ multiplex PCR, yet TCRdb's version contains in-frame clones alone and is incomplete. This repertoire shows about 1 million clones, about 75% found once; its top ten account for roughly 1.4%. The sequencing sample was made of memory CD4+ T cells sorted from blood. Indicated subset: CD45RA-negative fraction. The gene calls are TRBV7-9 and TRBJ1-6; D ambiguous. The clonotype was recovered from a young man in good health. The DNA for the CDR3 is TGTGCCAGCAGCTTCCTAAATTCACCCCTCCACTTT. Amino acids: CASSFLNSPLHF.